This TCR beta chain comes out of a study of siplizumab effects on memory and regulatory T cells. Points from the study as a whole: Mappable alloreactive CD4+ clones came from Treg cells more than 55% of the time on average with siplizumab, against 26.9% in controls.

On this clone: Its antigen is as yet unknown.

The CDR3 is made up of 15 amino acids. Germline loops: CDR1 MDHEN, CDR2 SYDVKM. V shed 5 bases and J 3 bases; nucleotides not matched to a gene: 8. Data came from immunoSEQ multiplex PCR; TCRdb stores just in-frame clones and leaves some out. The data hold more than 85,000 clones, with approximately 92% observed a single time. This chain uses TRBV28 with TRBJ2-3, with TRBD1 matching 7 bases. This TCR was sampled from a human donor in good health. Material for sequencing was CD4+ T cells sorted from blood. CDR3 loop: CASSEAGTVTDTQYF. The CDR3 DNA is TGTGCCAGCAGTGAGGCCGGGACAGTTACAGATACGCAGTATTTT.